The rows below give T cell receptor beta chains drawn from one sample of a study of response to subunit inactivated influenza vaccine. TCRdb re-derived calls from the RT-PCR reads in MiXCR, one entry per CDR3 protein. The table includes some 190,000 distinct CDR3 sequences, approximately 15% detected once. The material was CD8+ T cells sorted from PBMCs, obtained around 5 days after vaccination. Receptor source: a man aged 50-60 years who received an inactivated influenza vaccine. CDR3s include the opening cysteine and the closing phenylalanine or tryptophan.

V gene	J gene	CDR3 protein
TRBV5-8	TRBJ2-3	CASSLIQGGTDTQYF
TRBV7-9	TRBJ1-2	CASSRVGPTYGYTF
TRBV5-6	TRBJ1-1	CASSLIQGVYTEAFF
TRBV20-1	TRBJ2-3	CSARIADTQYF
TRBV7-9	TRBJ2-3	CASRTSTDTQYF
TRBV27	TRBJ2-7	CASSLSPASEGWSYEQYF
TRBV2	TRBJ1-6	CASSSPPGHTLHF
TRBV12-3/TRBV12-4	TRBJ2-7	CASSPHPSGGSYEQYF
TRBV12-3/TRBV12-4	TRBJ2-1	CASREGGEQFF
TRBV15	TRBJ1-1	CATSYRVPNTEAFF
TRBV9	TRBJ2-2	CASSVGVGPTTGVTGELFF
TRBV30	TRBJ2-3	CAWSPSHLDTQYF
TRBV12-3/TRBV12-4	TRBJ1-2	CASSSQGTGGDYGYTF
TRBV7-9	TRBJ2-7	CASSPGQGTSYEQYF
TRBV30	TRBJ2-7	CAWSPRGQGYHEQYF
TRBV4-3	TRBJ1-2	CASSQDGAYYGYTF
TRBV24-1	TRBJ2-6	CATSTGSGANVLTF
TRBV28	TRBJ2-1	CASSLNQRTTYNEQFF
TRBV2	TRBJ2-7	CASRDLAGTSYEQYF
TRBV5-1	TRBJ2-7	CASSLSAGVTYEQYF
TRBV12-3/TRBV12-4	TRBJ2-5	CASSLGEGAVETQYF
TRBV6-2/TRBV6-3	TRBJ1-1	CASSLGYSEAFF
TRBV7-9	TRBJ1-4	CAGSHLSRPKLFF
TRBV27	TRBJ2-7	CASSLTRMGEQYF
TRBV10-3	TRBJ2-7	CATQGENEQYF
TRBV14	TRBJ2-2	CASSQVSGTGELFF
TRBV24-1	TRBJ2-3	CATSDSGGDTQYF
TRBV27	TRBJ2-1	CASSPSVGPYNEQFF
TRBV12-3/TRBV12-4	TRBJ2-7	CASSLGQGAYYEQYF
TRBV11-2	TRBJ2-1	CASSHTGTSGNEQFF
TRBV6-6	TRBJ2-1	CASSYGGLNEQFF
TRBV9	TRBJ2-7	CASSLGSLADSYEQYF
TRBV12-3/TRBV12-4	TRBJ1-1	CASSLGGEAFF
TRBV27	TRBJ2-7	CASSLSASGGYEQYF
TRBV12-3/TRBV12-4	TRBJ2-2	CASSPLRGNTGELFF
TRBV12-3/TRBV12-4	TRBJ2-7	CASSLFGSSYEQYF
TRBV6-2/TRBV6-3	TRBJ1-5	CASSYSHPNQPQHF
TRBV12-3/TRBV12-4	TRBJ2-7	CASRGQGAGYEQYF
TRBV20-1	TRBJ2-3	CSADGLVKPGDTQYF
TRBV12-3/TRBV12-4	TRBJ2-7	CASSLIPGAEREQYF
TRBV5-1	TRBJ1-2	CAGELELADRAAGYTF
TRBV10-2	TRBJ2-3	CASIQGPSTDTQYF
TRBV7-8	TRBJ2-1	CASSPRGGGSSYNEQFF
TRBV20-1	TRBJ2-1	CSATSGGNYNEQFF
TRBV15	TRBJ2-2	CATSRDRGLAGELFF
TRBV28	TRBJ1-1	CASRRRGRAEAFF
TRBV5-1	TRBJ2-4	CASSPGQENIQYF
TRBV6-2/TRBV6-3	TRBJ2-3	CASNVYSTDTQYF
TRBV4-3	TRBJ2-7	CASSQGKSYEQYF
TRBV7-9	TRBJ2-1	CASSFRAGDEQFF